The sequence of this TCR beta chain was determined in a study of shared clonotypes between healthy human individuals. General study points: Non-shared clonotypes had lower generation probabilities than those shared by all four donors. Naive CD4 clonotypes were shared across several donors at approximately 5.3%.

The V segment lost 5 bases and the J segment 0 bases; nucleotides outside the gene matches: 12. Germline values: CDR1 SGHDT, CDR2 YYEEEE. This CDR3 is built from 17 residues. Each sample came from a Caucasian adult donor living in Nashville, Tennessee. This clone was found a few times. Its cognate antigen is unknown. The table came from immunoSEQ multiplex PCR; TCRdb's copy has only in-frame clones and leaves some out. The sample contains around 940,000 clones, roughly 72% of which appear only once. This receptor was taken from a man aged 18 to 35 in good health. This chain joins TRBV5-6 and TRBJ2-3, with 7 bases aligning to TRBD2. Material: memory CD4+ T cells sorted from blood. Subset defined: CD45RA-negative fraction. DNA of the CDR3: TGTGCCAGCAGTTACCTTTTGGGGGGGTCTAGCACAGATACGCAGTATTTT. Encoded protein: CASSYLLGGSSTDTQYF.